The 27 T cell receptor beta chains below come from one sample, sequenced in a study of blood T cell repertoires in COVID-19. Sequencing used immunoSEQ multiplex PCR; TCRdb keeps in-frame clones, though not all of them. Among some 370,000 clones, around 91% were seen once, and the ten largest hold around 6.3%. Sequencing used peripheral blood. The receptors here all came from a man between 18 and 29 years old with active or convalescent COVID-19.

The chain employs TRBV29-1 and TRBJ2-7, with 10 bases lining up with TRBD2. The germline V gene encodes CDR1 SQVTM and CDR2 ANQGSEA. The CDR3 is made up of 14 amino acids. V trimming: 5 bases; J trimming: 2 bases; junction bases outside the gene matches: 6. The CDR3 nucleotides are TGCAGCGTTTTCACTAGCGGGACCCCCTACGAGCAGTACTTC. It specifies CSVFTSGTPYEQYF.

CDR3 protein: CAGSSGDTGYEQYF. The CDR3 nucleotides are TGTGCCGGGTCGTCCGGGGATACGGGATACGAGCAGTACTTC. This chain connects TRBV10-3 to TRBJ2-7; perhaps TRBD2 as D (5 bases). Germline V lookup: CDR1 ENHRY, CDR2 SYGVKD. With 11 bases removed from V and 4 bases from J, the gap between germline ends came to 21 bases. The CDR3 extends over 14 amino acids.

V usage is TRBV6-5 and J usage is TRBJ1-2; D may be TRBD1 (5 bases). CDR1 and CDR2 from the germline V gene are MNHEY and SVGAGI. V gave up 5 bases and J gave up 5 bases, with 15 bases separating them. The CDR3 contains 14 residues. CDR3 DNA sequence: TGTGCCAGCAGTAAGGAGCGGGGCGGGTATGGCTACACCTTC. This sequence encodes CASSKERGGYGYTF.

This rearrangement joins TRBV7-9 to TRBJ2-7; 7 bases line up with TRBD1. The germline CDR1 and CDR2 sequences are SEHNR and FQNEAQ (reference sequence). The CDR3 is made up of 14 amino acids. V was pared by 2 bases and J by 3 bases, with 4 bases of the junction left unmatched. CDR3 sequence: CASSLLPGGYEQYF. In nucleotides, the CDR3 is TGTGCCAGCAGCTTACTCCCAGGGGGCTACGAGCAGTACTTC.

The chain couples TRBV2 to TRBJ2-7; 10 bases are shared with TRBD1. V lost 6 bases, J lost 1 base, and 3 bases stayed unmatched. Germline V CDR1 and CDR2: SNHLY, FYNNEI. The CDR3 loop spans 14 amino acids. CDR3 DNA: TGTGCCAGCAGGGGACAGGGGAATTCCTACGAGCAGTACTTC. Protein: CASRGQGNSYEQYF.

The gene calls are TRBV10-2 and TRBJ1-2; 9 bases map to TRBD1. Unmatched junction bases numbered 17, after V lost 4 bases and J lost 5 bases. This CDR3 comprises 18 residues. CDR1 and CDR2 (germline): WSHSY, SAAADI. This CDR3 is CASSGRKRTGEDGYGYTF. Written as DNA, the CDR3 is TGCGCCAGCAGTGGTAGAAAACGGACAGGGGAAGATGGGTATGGCTACACCTTC.

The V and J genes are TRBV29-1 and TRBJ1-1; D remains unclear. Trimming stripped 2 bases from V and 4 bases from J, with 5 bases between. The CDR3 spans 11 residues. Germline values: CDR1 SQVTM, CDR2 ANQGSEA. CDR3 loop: CSVEHSTEAFF. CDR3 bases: TGCAGCGTTGAACACAGCACTGAAGCTTTCTTT.

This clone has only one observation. CDR3 sequence: CASSQDSGTNQYF. Written as DNA, the CDR3 is TGTGCCAGCAGCCAAGATTCTGGCACCAACCAGTACTTC. The rearrangement uses TRBV3-1 (or the pseudogene TRBV3-2) and TRBJ2-7; no reliable D call. With 0 bases removed from V and 10 bases from J, the gap between germline ends came to 13 bases. CDR3 length: 13 amino acids. Looked up from germline, CDR1 is LGHDT and CDR2 is YNNKEL (reference sequence).

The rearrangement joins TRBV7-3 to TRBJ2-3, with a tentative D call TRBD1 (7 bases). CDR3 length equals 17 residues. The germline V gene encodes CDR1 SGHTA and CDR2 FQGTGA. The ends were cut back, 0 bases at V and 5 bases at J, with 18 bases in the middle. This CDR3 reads CASSLTRFRGTEDTQYF. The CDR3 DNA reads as TGTGCCAGCAGCTTAACTAGATTCCGCGGGACAGAAGATACGCAGTATTTT.

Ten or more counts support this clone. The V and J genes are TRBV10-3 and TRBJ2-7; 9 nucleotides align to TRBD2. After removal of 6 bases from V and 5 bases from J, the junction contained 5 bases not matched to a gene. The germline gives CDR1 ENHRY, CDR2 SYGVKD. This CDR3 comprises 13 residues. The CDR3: CAISLAGYDEQYF. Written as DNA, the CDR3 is TGTGCCATCAGCCTAGCGGGATACGACGAGCAGTACTTC.

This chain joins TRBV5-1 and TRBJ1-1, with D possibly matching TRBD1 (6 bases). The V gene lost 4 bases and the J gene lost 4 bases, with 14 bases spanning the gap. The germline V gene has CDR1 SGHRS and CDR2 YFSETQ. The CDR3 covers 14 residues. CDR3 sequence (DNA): TGCGCCAGCAGCCCACAGGGTATAGGCACTGAAGCTTTCTTT. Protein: CASSPQGIGTEAFF. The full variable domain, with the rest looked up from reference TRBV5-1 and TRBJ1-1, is KAGVTQTPRYLIKTRGQQVTLSCSPISGHRSVSWYQQTPGQGLQFLFEYFSETQRNKGNFPGRFSGRQFSNSRSEMNVSTLELGDSALYLCASSPQGIGTEAFFGQGTRLTVV.

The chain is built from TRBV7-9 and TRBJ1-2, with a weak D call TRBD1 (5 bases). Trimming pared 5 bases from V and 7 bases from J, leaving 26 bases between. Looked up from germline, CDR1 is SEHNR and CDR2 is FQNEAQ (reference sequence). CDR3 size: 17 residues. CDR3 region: CASSPTPQEVRVSGYTF. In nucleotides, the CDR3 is TGTGCCAGCAGCCCGACACCGCAAGAGGTCAGGGTGAGTGGCTACACCTTC. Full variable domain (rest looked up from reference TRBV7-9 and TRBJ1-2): DTGVSQNPRHKITKRGQNVTFRCDPISEHNRLYWYRQTLGQGPEFLTYFQNEAQLEKSRLLSDRFSAERPKGSFSTLEIQRTEQGDSAMYLCASSPTPQEVRVSGYTFGSGTRLTVV.

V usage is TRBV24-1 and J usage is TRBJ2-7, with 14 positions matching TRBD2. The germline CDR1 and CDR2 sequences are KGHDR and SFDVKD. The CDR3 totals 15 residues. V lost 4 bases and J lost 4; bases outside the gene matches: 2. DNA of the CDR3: TGTGCCACCAGTGAGAGGACTAGCGGGAGGTACGAGCAGTACTTC. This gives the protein CATSERTSGRYEQYF.

Here the CDR3 DNA reads TGTGCCATAGGACAGGGAGAAATGATCAATCAGCCCCAGCATTTT. This gives the protein CAIGQGEMINQPQHF. The V gene is TRBV10-3, the J gene TRBJ1-5; 8 bases agree with TRBD1. The J segment lost 3 bases and the V segment lost 9 bases, leaving 10 bases of the junction unmatched. CDR1 is ENHRY and CDR2 is SYGVKD in the germline V gene. CDR3 length: 15 amino acids.

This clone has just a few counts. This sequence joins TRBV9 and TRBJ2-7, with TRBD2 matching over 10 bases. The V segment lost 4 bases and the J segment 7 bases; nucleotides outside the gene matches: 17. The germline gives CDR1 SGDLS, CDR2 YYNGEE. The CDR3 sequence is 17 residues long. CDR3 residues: CASSPRGGLAEAGEQYF. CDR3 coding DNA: TGTGCCAGCAGCCCCCGTGGAGGACTAGCGGAGGCGGGGGAGCAGTACTTC.

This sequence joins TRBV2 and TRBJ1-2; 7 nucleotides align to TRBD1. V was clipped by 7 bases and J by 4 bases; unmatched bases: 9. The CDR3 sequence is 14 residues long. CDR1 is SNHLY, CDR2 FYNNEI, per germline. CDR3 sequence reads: CASILGQNFYGYTF. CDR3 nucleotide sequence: TGTGCCAGCATTCTGGGACAGAACTTCTATGGCTACACCTTC.

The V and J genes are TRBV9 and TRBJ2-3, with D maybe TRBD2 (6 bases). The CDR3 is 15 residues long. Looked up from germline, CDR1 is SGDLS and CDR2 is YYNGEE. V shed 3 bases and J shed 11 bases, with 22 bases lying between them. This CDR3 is CASSASWGVPRGQYF. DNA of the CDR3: TGTGCCAGCAGCGCCAGCTGGGGGGTCCCTAGAGGGCAGTATTTT. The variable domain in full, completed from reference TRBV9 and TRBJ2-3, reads DSGVTQTPKHLITATGQRVTLRCSPRSGDLSVYWYQQSLDQGLQFLIQYYNGEERAKGNILERFSAQQFPDLHSELNLSSLELGDSALYFCASSASWGVPRGQYFGPGTRLTVL.

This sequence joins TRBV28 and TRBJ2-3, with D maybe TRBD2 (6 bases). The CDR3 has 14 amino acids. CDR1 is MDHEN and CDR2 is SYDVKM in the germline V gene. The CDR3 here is CATDHGGPTDTQYF. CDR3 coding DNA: TGTGCGACAGATCACGGGGGACCCACAGATACGCAGTATTTT. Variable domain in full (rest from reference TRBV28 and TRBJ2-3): DVKVTQSSRYLVKRTGEKVFLECVQDMDHENMFWYRQDPGLGLRLIYFSYDVKMKEKGDIPEGYSVSREKKERFSLILESASTNQTSMYLCATDHGGPTDTQYFGPGTRLTVL.

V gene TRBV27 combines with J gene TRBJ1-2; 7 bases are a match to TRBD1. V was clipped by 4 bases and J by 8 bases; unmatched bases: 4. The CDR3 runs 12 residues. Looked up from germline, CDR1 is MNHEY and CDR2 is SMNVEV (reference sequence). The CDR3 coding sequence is TGTGCCAGCAGTTCAGACAGGGTCGGCTACACCTTC. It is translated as CASSSDRVGYTF.

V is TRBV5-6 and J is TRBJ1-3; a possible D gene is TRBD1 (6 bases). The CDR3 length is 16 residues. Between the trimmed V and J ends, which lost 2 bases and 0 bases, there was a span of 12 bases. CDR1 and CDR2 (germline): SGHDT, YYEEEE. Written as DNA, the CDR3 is TGTGCCAGCAGCTTACGGGGGGCGAGCTCTGGAAACACCATATATTTT. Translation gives CASSLRGASSGNTIYF.

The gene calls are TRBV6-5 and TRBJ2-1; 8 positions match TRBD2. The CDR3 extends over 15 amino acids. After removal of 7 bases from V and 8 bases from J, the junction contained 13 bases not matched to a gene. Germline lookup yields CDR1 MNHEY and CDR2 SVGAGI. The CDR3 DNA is TGTGCCAGCACCCACAATGCGGGAGGTCAAGATGAGCAGTTCTTC. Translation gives CASTHNAGGQDEQFF.

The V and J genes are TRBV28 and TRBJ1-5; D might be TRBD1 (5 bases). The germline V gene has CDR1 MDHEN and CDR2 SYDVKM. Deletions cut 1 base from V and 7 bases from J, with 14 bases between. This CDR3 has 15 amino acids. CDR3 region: CASSLFRGEQQPQHF. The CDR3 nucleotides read TGTGCCAGCAGTTTATTTCGGGGGGAACAGCAGCCCCAGCATTTT.

DNA of the CDR3: TGTGCCAGCAGTGACTCAAACTATGGCTACACCTTC. This sequence encodes CASSDSNYGYTF. The genes are TRBV28 and TRBJ1-2; D remains ambiguous. The germline V gene encodes CDR1 MDHEN and CDR2 SYDVKM. The V end lost 5 bases, the J end lost 2 bases, and 6 bases lay between the germline ends. This CDR3 has 12 residues.

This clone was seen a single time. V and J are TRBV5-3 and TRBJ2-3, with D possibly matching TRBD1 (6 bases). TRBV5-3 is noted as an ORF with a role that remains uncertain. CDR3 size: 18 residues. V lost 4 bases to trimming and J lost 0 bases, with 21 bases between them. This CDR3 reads CARSGSNTGTQSTDTQYF. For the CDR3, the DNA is TGTGCCAGAAGCGGATCGAACACCGGGACACAAAGCACAGATACGCAGTATTTT.

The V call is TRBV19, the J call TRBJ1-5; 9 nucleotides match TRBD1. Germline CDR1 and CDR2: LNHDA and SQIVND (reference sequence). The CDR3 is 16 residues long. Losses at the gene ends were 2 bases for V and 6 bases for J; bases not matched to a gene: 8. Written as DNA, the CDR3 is TGTGCCAGTAGTATAATCTACAGGGGGCCGGGTCAGCCCCAGCATTTT. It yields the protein CASSIIYRGPGQPQHF.

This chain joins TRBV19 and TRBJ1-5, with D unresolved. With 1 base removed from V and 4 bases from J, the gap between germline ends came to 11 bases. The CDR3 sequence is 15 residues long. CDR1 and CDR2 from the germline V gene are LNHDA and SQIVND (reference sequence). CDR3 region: CASSIVVSQNQPQHF. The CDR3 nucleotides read TGTGCCAGTAGTATAGTTGTTTCCCAAAATCAGCCCCAGCATTTT. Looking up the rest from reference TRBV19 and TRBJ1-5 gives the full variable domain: DGGITQSPKYLFRKEGQNVTLSCEQNLNHDAMYWYRQDPGQGLRLIYYSQIVNDFQKGDIAEGYSVSREKKESFPLTVTSAQKNPTAFYLCASSIVVSQNQPQHFGDGTRLSIL.

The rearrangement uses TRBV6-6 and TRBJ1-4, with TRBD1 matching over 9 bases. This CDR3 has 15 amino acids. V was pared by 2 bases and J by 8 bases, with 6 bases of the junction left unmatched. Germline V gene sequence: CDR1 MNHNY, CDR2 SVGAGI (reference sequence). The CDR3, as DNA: TGTGCCAGCAGTTACCGGGGGACAGGGTGGGAAAAACTGTTTTTT. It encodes CASSYRGTGWEKLFF.